The 28 T cell receptor beta chains below come from one sample, sequenced in a study of PD-1 blockade in mismatch repair-deficient tumors. Here immunoSEQ multiplex PCR was the method, and the copy in TCRdb shows in-frame clones only, minus some. The sample shows roughly 37,000 clones, approximately 88% of them seen only once. The specimen comprised PBMCs, sampled roughly 40 weeks after starting pembrolizumab. The receptors were sampled from an adult with mismatch repair-deficient cancer.

The genes are TRBV2 and TRBJ1-1; 7 bases fit TRBD1. The CDR3 has 14 residues. Germline lookup yields CDR1 SNHLY and CDR2 FYNNEI. Trimming took 3 bases from V and 4 from J; bases not matched to a gene: 5. The CDR3 sequence is CASSETQGVTEAFF. DNA for the CDR3: TGTGCCAGCAGTGAGACCCAGGGGGTCACTGAAGCTTTCTTT.

The chain links TRBV6-5 to TRBJ1-4; D is perhaps TRBD1 (5 bases). Germline CDR1 reads MNHEY; CDR2 reads SVGAGI. CDR3 length equals 16 residues. Trimming pared 2 bases from V and 0 bases from J, leaving 10 bases between. DNA for the CDR3: TGTGCCAGCAGTTACCAGGGAAGTGCAACTAATGAAAAACTGTTTTTT. It is translated as CASSYQGSATNEKLFF.

The CDR3, as DNA: TGCGCCAGCAGTGAGTCGGGACTAGCGGGCAGGTCCTACGAGCAGTACTTC. This gives the protein CASSESGLAGRSYEQYF. V gene TRBV10-2 combines with J gene TRBJ2-7; 12 bases agree with TRBD2. This CDR3 has 17 residues. CDR1 and CDR2 from the germline V gene are WSHSY and SAAADI. J was trimmed by 1 base and V by 0 bases; bases with no gene match: 4.

The V gene is TRBV11-2, the J gene TRBJ2-2, with 7 bases matching TRBD2. Trimming cost V 10 bases and J 0 bases; bases outside gene matches: 5. CDR3 length equals 14 residues. Germline V gives CDR1 SGHAT, CDR2 FQNNGV. The CDR3 region is CAISAGPNTGELFF. DNA of the CDR3: TGTGCCATATCAGCGGGGCCGAACACCGGGGAGCTGTTTTTT.

V usage is TRBV27 and J usage is TRBJ1-3; TRBD1 agrees at 9 bases. Looked up from germline, CDR1 is MNHEY and CDR2 is SMNVEV (reference sequence). The CDR3 contains 17 residues. After removal of 5 bases from V and 3 bases from J, the junction contained 11 bases not matched to a gene. The CDR3 reads CASSPLGTGRFGNTIYF. Written as DNA, the CDR3 is TGTGCCAGCAGTCCCCTCGGGACAGGGAGATTTGGAAACACCATATATTTT.

V and J are TRBV5-1 and TRBJ2-3; 7 bases match TRBD1. Germline CDR1 is SGHRS and CDR2 is YFSETQ. Trimming removed 2 bases from V and 1 base from J; junction bases left unmatched: 4. This CDR3 spans 15 amino acids. CDR3: CASSFIGQGTDTQYF. The DNA of the CDR3 is TGCGCCAGCAGCTTCATCGGACAGGGCACAGATACGCAGTATTTT.

V usage is TRBV11-2 and J usage is TRBJ1-5, with D possibly TRBD1 on 6 matching bases. V was shortened by 4 bases and J by 2 bases, with 21 bases between the two germline ends. The CDR3 consists of 18 residues. The germline V gene has CDR1 SGHAT and CDR2 FQNNGV. CDR3 sequence: CASSSPNTYRVGNQPQHF. CDR3 in DNA: TGTGCCAGCAGCTCACCCAACACGTACAGGGTGGGCAATCAGCCCCAGCATTTT.

This clone has only one observation. The rearrangement uses TRBV9 and TRBJ1-4; 7 bases line up with TRBD1. Germline V gene lookup returns CDR1 SGDLS and CDR2 YYNGEE. CDR3 length: 15 residues. V lost 0 bases and J lost 3; bases outside the gene matches: 2. CDR3 amino acids: CASSVEGQSNEKLFF. The CDR3 DNA is TGTGCCAGCAGCGTAGAGGGACAGTCTAATGAAAAACTGTTTTTT. The variable domain in full, with the rest retrieved from reference TRBV9 and TRBJ1-4, is DSGVTQTPKHLITATGQRVTLRCSPRSGDLSVYWYQQSLDQGLQFLIQYYNGEERAKGNILERFSAQQFPDLHSELNLSSLELGDSALYFCASSVEGQSNEKLFFGSGTQLSVL.

J is TRBJ1-5 and V is TRBV6-4; D ambiguous. Germline V gives CDR1 MRHNA, CDR2 SNTAGT. V lost 0 bases and J lost 11, with 11 bases in between. CDR3 length: 13 residues. The CDR3 nucleotides read TGTGCCAGCAGTGACTCGGCAGGCCTTTCCCAGCATTTT. This codes for CASSDSAGLSQHF.

J is TRBJ1-2 and V is TRBV27, with a weak D call TRBD1 (5 bases). In germline, CDR1 is MNHEY, CDR2 SMNVEV (reference sequence). The CDR3 is 16 residues long. V gave up 6 bases and J gave up 8 bases, with 25 bases separating them. The CDR3 region is CASSPGGRGKVRGYTF. The CDR3 DNA is TGTGCCAGCAGCCCCGGGGGGAGAGGGAAGGTCCGCGGCTACACCTTC.

J is TRBJ2-3 and V is TRBV11-3, with 10 bases matching TRBD2. V trimming: 6 bases; J trimming: 2 bases; junction bases outside the gene matches: 8. CDR3 length: 16 residues. The V gene's germline CDR1 is SGHNT and CDR2 YENEEA. CDR3 loop: CASSFELAGPTDTQYF. The CDR3 DNA sequence: TGTGCCAGCAGTTTTGAACTAGCGGGACCCACAGATACGCAGTATTTT.

This sequence joins TRBV4-2 and TRBJ2-3; the match to TRBD2 covers 14 bases. Germline values: CDR1 LGHNA, CDR2 YNFKEQ. V trimming: 3 bases; J trimming: 4 bases; junction bases outside the gene matches: 9. The CDR3 sequence is 18 residues long. CDR3 in amino acids: CASSHSGTSGSIPDTQYF. In DNA, the CDR3 is TGTGCCAGCAGCCATTCCGGGACTAGCGGGAGTATCCCAGATACGCAGTATTTT.

This sequence joins TRBV7-3 and TRBJ1-5, with D maybe TRBD1 (5 bases). Trimming removed 5 bases from V and 0 bases from J, with 23 bases in between. The germline V gene has CDR1 SGHTA and CDR2 FQGTGA. The CDR3 totals 19 residues. CDR3 coding DNA: TGTGCCAGCAGCCCCCCCCCGGGACTTCCGTTAAATAGCAATCAGCCCCAGCATTTT. Translation gives CASSPPPGLPLNSNQPQHF.

This clone was observed once. V is TRBV28 and J is TRBJ1-6; possible D gene TRBD1, 6 bases. The V end was cut by 2 bases, the J end by 7 bases, with 18 bases between. The CDR3 runs to 17 residues. Germline V gene lookup returns CDR1 MDHEN and CDR2 SYDVKM. CDR3 residues: CASSLIEQGYLNSPLHF. In DNA, the CDR3 is TGTGCCAGCAGTTTAATAGAACAGGGTTACCTAAATTCACCCCTCCACTTT.

This clone showed up just once. The gene calls are TRBV7-9 and TRBJ2-3; 7 nucleotides align to TRBD1. Germline assignment: CDR1 SEHNR and CDR2 FQNEAQ (reference sequence). After removal of 4 bases from V and 7 bases from J, the junction contained 11 bases not matched to a gene. The CDR3 loop spans 15 amino acids. The CDR3 coding sequence is TGTGCCAGCAGCTCTCCGGGACAGCCACCTTATACGCAGTATTTT. It is translated as CASSSPGQPPYTQYF.

V and J are TRBV29-1 and TRBJ1-2; a weak D match, TRBD1 (5 bases). V dropped 7 bases and J dropped 8 bases, with 26 bases sitting between them. The CDR3 has 15 residues. The V gene's germline CDR1 is SQVTM and CDR2 ANQGSEA. The CDR3 DNA sequence: TGCAGCGACGCCGGGGGGGGGACGGGCGAGGAAGGCTACACCTTC. It specifies CSDAGGGTGEEGYTF.

This chain uses TRBV6-5 with TRBJ1-3; weak D call: TRBD1 (5 bases). The CDR3 length is 13 residues. V was cut by 5 bases and J by 4 bases, with 9 bases left in between. Germline V lookup: CDR1 MNHEY, CDR2 SVGAGI. The CDR3 nucleotides are TGTGCCAGCAGTGAGGGGAGGGGAAACACCATATATTTT. Translating gives CASSEGRGNTIYF.

The chain recombines TRBV11-2 with TRBJ2-1; 10 bases match TRBD2. The CDR3 contains 17 residues. Germline V gene data show CDR1 as SGHAT and CDR2 as FQNNGV. With V trimmed by 5 bases and J by 8 bases, 15 bases remained unmatched. CDR3 sequence reads: CASSPRPPGLARHEQFF. The CDR3 DNA follows: TGTGCCAGCAGCCCTAGACCCCCGGGACTAGCGAGACATGAGCAGTTCTTC. Based on the CDR3 plus reference TRBV11-2 and TRBJ2-1, the full variable domain is EAGVAQSPRYKIIEKRQSVAFWCNPISGHATLYWYQQILGQGPKLLIQFQNNGVVDDSQLPKDRFSAERLKGVDSTLKIQPAKLEDSAVYLCASSPRPPGLARHEQFFGPGTRLTVL.

This clone was detected only once. The CDR3 is CASRFPGTGGFSYGYTF. CDR3 sequence (DNA): TGTGCCAGCAGGTTCCCCGGGACAGGGGGTTTCAGCTATGGCTACACCTTC. This chain links TRBV28 with TRBJ1-2; TRBD1 aligns across 11 bases. This CDR3 contains 17 residues. Germline CDR1 reads MDHEN; CDR2 reads SYDVKM. V lost 6 bases and J lost 4; bases outside the gene matches: 13.

The chain combines TRBV9 with TRBJ2-1; weak D call: TRBD2 (6 bases). The V end was cut by 4 bases, the J end by 6 bases, with 14 bases between. The CDR3 runs 14 residues. The germline V gene has CDR1 SGDLS and CDR2 YYNGEE. The CDR3 nucleotides are TGTGCCAGCAGCCCCCGGGACTCTCCCAATGAGCAGTTCTTC. Translating gives CASSPRDSPNEQFF.

V is TRBV28 and J is TRBJ2-7; D remains ambiguous. There are 16 residues in the CDR3. The V end lost 2 bases, the J end lost 2 bases, and 16 bases lay between the germline ends. Germline CDR1 MDHEN, CDR2 SYDVKM. The CDR3: CASSLRFARFTYEQYF. The CDR3 region has the DNA TGTGCCAGCAGTTTAAGATTCGCCAGGTTTACCTACGAGCAGTACTTC.

The chain is built from TRBV5-4 and TRBJ1-4; D is perhaps TRBD1 (6 bases). Per the germline V gene, CDR1 is SGHNT and CDR2 is YYREEE (reference sequence). The CDR3 contains 14 residues. Deletions cut 5 bases from V and 8 bases from J, with 16 bases between. Here the CDR3 reads CASSSGGGEEKLFF. The CDR3 bases are TGTGCCAGCAGTTCCGGCGGGGGCGAGGAAAAACTGTTTTTT.

The chain couples TRBV2 to TRBJ1-1; no clear D gene. From germline, CDR1 is SNHLY and CDR2 FYNNEI. V was shortened by 9 bases and J by 4 bases, with 12 bases between the two germline ends. The CDR3 is made up of 12 amino acids. This chain's CDR3 is CASNPTGTEAFF. The CDR3 DNA is TGTGCCAGTAACCCGACGGGCACTGAAGCTTTCTTT.

The rearrangement links TRBV6-1 to TRBJ1-1; D is possibly TRBD1 (6 bases). The CDR3 has 16 amino acids. Germline CDR1 is MNHNS and CDR2 is SASEGT. Trimming removed 3 bases from V and 1 base from J, with 15 bases in between. CDR3 DNA sequence: TGTGCCAGCAGTGATCGGGGCGGGGGGCGGAACACTGAAGCTTTCTTT. It codes for CASSDRGGGRNTEAFF.

The chain carries TRBV29-1 and TRBJ1-1; 11 bases map to TRBD1. J gave up 1 base and V 5 bases, and 6 bases lay outside the gene matches. There are 15 residues in the CDR3. Germline V gene sequence: CDR1 SQVTM, CDR2 ANQGSEA. In nucleotides, the CDR3 is TGCAGCGTTTACGGGACAGGGGGGAAGAACACTGAAGCTTTCTTT. Protein sequence: CSVYGTGGKNTEAFF. Based on the CDR3 plus reference TRBV29-1 and TRBJ1-1, the full variable domain is SAVISQKPSRDICQRGTSLTIQCQVDSQVTMMFWYRQQPGQSLTLIATANQGSEATYESGFVIDKFPISRPNLTFSTLTVSNMSPEDSSIYLCSVYGTGGKNTEAFFGQGTRLTVV.

V usage is TRBV11-2 and J usage is TRBJ1-3, with a possible D match to TRBD1 (6 bases). CDR1 is SGHAT and CDR2 is FQNNGV in the germline V gene. The CDR3 has 16 residues. Trimming removed 3 bases from V and 6 bases from J, with 18 bases in between. The CDR3 reads CASSLWGPRTANTIYF. Written as DNA, the CDR3 is TGTGCCAGCAGCTTGTGGGGGCCCCGCACTGCAAACACCATATATTTT.

The chain employs TRBV5-1 and TRBJ2-1; TRBD2 agrees at 14 bases. CDR1 SGHRS and CDR2 YFSETQ come from the germline V gene. CDR3 size: 15 residues. Losses at the gene ends were 0 bases for V and 12 bases for J; bases not matched to a gene: 5. For the CDR3, the DNA is TGCGCCAGCAGCTTGGTGGTGACTAGCGGGAGGGCGCAGTTCTTC. As protein: CASSLVVTSGRAQFF.

The chain has TRBV28 and TRBJ1-2; 7 nucleotides line up with TRBD1. CDR1 and CDR2 (germline): MDHEN, SYDVKM. There are 14 residues in the CDR3. J gave up 8 bases and V 3 bases, and 9 bases lay outside the gene matches. The CDR3 is CASSFRRGRQGYTF. In DNA, the CDR3 is TGTGCCAGCAGTTTCAGAAGGGGGCGCCAGGGCTACACCTTC.